The 14 T cell receptor beta chains presented below share a single source sample, sequenced in a study of CD8 T cells in Susac syndrome. RNA in amounts of roughly 0.5 to 1 ug was reverse transcribed with random hexamers. One entry per CDR3 protein results from TCRdb running MiXCR on the immunoSEQ multiplex PCR reads. The sample records 150,000 to 200,000 distinct CDR3 sequences, about 95% being singletons. Specimen: CD4+ T cells from PBMCs. The receptor source for this set is a human donor with multiple sclerosis.

V is TRBV25-1 and J is TRBJ2-6; D is unclear. This CDR3 contains 15 residues. The germline V and J ends were trimmed by 2 bases and 1 base, with 6 bases remaining between them. The germline CDR1 and CDR2 sequences are MGHDK and SYGVNS. As DNA, the CDR3 is TGTGCCAGCAGTGAAGGGTTGTCTGGGGCCAACGTCCTGACTTTC. Protein: CASSEGLSGANVLTF.

The chain couples TRBV10-3 to TRBJ2-7; D is ambiguous. V gave up 0 bases and J gave up 4 bases, with 10 bases separating them. The CDR3 runs 14 residues. CDR1 and CDR2 from the germline V gene are ENHRY and SYGVKD. The CDR3 spells CAISESLGLYEQYF. CDR3 DNA sequence: TGTGCCATCAGTGAGTCACTCGGGCTATACGAGCAGTACTTC.

This chain uses TRBV6-6 with TRBJ1-1; a possible D gene is TRBD1 (6 bases). V was clipped by 6 bases and J by 3 bases, with 11 bases between them. CDR3 length: 13 amino acids. The germline gives CDR1 MNHNY, CDR2 SVGAGI (reference sequence). This CDR3 is CASRLQGDTEAFF. CDR3 DNA: TGTGCCAGCAGACTACAGGGTGACACTGAAGCTTTCTTT.

The chain is built from TRBV7-8 and TRBJ1-6, with a possible D match to TRBD1 (6 bases). The V end was cut by 5 bases, the J end by 13 bases, with 15 bases between. The CDR3 spans 13 residues. Germline V gene data show CDR1 as SGHVS and CDR2 as FQNEAQ. The CDR3 DNA is TGTGCCAGCAGCAGCCGGGCCACAGGGCCCCTCCACTTT. Encoded protein: CASSSRATGPLHF.

The chain links TRBV5-4 to TRBJ2-1; D tentatively reads TRBD1 or TRBD2 (5 bases each). CDR1 SGHNT and CDR2 YYREEE come from the germline V gene (reference sequence). The CDR3 sequence is 14 residues long. V gave up 5 bases and J gave up 5 bases, with 14 bases separating them. As DNA, the CDR3 is TGTGCCAGCAGGCCCCGGGACGGAGACAATGAGCAGTTCTTC. Residues: CASRPRDGDNEQFF. Looking up the rest from reference TRBV5-4 and TRBJ2-1 gives the full variable domain: ETGVTQSPTHLIKTRGQQVTLRCSSQSGHNTVSWYQQALGQGPQFIFQYYREEENGRGNFPPRFSGLQFPNYSSELNVNALELDDSALYLCASRPRDGDNEQFFGPGTRLTVL.

This clonotype was recorded only once. The chain carries TRBV5-4 and TRBJ2-7; 12 bases fit TRBD2. CDR3 length equals 15 residues. Trimming removed 1 base from V and 6 bases from J; junction bases left unmatched: 5. Germline V gene data show CDR1 as SGHNT and CDR2 as YYREEE (reference sequence). CDR3 protein: CASSLTSGGPSEQYF. DNA of the CDR3: TGTGCCAGCAGCTTGACTAGCGGGGGGCCCAGCGAGCAGTACTTC.

V gene TRBV7-9 combines with J gene TRBJ2-5; no reliable D call. The CDR3 consists of 16 residues. Germline values: CDR1 SEHNR, CDR2 FQNEAQ (reference sequence). Trimming cost V 2 bases and J 0 bases, with 13 bases left between them. CDR3 DNA: TGTGCCAGCAGCTTAAGATTCAAGTTAAACCAAGAGACCCAGTACTTC. Translating it yields CASSLRFKLNQETQYF.

CDR3 in DNA: TGTGCCAGCAGCCGATCAGGGGAGCAAGGTGGCTACACCTTC. As protein: CASSRSGEQGGYTF. The chain combines TRBV7-8 with TRBJ1-2; D might be TRBD1 (6 bases). The CDR3 covers 14 residues. Trimming took off 5 bases at V and 7 bases at J, with 17 bases between the two ends. CDR1 SGHVS and CDR2 FQNEAQ come from the germline V gene.

This chain uses TRBV27 with TRBJ2-7; D may match TRBD1 or TRBD2 (5 bases each). V was cut by 7 bases and J by 4 bases, with 17 bases left in between. Germline V gene sequence: CDR1 MNHEY, CDR2 SMNVEV (reference sequence). This CDR3 is 14 amino acids long. This chain's CDR3 is CASTPGQGRYEQYF. The CDR3 nucleotides read TGTGCCAGCACCCCCGGGCAGGGACGGTACGAGCAGTACTTC.

The rearrangement joins TRBV14 to TRBJ2-7; weak D call: TRBD2 (5 bases). Germline assignment: CDR1 SGHDN and CDR2 FVKESK. The ends were cut back, 1 base at V and 6 bases at J, with 10 bases in the middle. The CDR3 runs to 13 residues. DNA of the CDR3: TGTGCCAGCAGCCAAGTTCTGAGCGGCGAGCAGTACTTC. Residues: CASSQVLSGEQYF. The full variable domain, its missing parts supplied by reference TRBV14 and TRBJ2-7, is EAGVTQFPSHSVIEKGQTVTLRCDPISGHDNLYWYRRVMGKEIKFLLHFVKESKQDESGMPNNRFLAERTGGTYSTLKVQPAELEDSGVYFCASSQVLSGEQYFGPGTRLTVT.

The chain has TRBV6-2 or TRBV6-3 and TRBJ2-1; D possibly uses TRBD1 or TRBD2 (6 bases each). Trimming pared 6 bases from V and 10 bases from J, leaving 13 bases between. The CDR3 sequence is 12 residues long. Germline CDR1 is MNHEY and CDR2 is SVGEGT. CDR3 DNA: TGTGCCAGCAGCCCCAGGGGAGGCGAGCAGTTCTTC. It specifies CASSPRGGEQFF.

The genes are TRBV7-9 and TRBJ2-7, with 9 bases that match TRBD1. In germline, CDR1 is SEHNR, CDR2 FQNEAQ (reference sequence). The ends lost 5 bases at V and 4 bases at J; junction bases unmatched: 15. CDR3 length: 17 residues. The CDR3 DNA reads as TGTGCCAGCAGCCCTAGCTCCGGGACAGGGTATTCGTACGAGCAGTACTTC. Translation gives CASSPSSGTGYSYEQYF.

The chain has TRBV3-1 and TRBJ2-7; 8 nucleotides line up with TRBD2. The CDR3 is 16 amino acids. V shed 4 bases and J 4 bases; nucleotides not matched to a gene: 12. Germline V gene sequence: CDR1 LGHDT, CDR2 YNNKEL (reference sequence). This CDR3 reads CASSRDIAGSEYEQYF. The CDR3 DNA sequence: TGTGCCAGCAGCCGAGACATAGCGGGAAGTGAGTACGAGCAGTACTTC.

The chain has TRBV7-9 and TRBJ2-1, with D possibly being TRBD2 (6 bases). Per germline, CDR1 SEHNR and CDR2 FQNEAQ (reference sequence). Trimming removed 3 bases from V and 6 bases from J, with 18 bases in between. The CDR3 covers 16 residues. The CDR3 DNA sequence: TGTGCCAGCAGCTTGACCGGGGGTTATTTGGGCAATGAGCAGTTCTTC. This sequence encodes CASSLTGGYLGNEQFF.